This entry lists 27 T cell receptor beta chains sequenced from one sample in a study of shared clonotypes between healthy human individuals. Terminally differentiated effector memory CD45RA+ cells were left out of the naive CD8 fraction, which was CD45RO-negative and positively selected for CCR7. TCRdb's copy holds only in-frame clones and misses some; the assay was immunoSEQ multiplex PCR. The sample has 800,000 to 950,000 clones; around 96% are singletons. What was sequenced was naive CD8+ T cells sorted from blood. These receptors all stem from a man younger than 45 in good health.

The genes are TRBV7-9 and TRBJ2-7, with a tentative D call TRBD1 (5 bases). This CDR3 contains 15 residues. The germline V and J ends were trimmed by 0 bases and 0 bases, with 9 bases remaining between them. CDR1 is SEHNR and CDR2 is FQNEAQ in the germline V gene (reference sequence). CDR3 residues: CASSLADRASYEQYF. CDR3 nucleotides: TGTGCCAGCAGCTTAGCCGACAGAGCCTCCTACGAGCAGTACTTC. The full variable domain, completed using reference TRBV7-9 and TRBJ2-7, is DTGVSQNPRHKITKRGQNVTFRCDPISEHNRLYWYRQTLGQGPEFLTYFQNEAQLEKSRLLSDRFSAERPKGSFSTLEIQRTEQGDSAMYLCASSLADRASYEQYFGPGTRLTVT.

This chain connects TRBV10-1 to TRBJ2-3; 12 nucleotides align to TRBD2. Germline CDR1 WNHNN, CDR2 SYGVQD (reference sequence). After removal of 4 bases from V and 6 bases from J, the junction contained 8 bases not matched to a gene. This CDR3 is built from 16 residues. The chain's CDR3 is CASSGSRLAGDDTQYF. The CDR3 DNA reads TGCGCCAGCAGTGGTTCCCGACTAGCGGGAGACGATACGCAGTATTTT.

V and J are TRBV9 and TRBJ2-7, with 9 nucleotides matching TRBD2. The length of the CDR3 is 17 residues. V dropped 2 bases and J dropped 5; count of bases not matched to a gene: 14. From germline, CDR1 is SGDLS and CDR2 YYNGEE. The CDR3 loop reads CASSVSPLAGVTDEQYF. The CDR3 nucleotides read TGTGCCAGCAGCGTGAGCCCCTTAGCGGGAGTCACCGACGAGCAGTACTTC.

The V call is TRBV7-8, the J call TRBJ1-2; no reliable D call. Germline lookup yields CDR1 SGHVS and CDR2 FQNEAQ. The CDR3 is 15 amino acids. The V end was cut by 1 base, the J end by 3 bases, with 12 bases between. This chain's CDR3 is CASSLEPGSYYGYTF. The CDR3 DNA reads TGTGCCAGCAGCTTAGAGCCGGGGAGTTACTATGGCTACACCTTC.

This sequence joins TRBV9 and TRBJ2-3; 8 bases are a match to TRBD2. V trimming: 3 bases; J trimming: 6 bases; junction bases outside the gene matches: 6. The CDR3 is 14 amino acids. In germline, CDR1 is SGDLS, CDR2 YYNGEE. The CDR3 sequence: CASSDGTRFDTQYF. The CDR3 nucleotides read TGTGCCAGCAGCGACGGGACTAGGTTTGATACGCAGTATTTT.

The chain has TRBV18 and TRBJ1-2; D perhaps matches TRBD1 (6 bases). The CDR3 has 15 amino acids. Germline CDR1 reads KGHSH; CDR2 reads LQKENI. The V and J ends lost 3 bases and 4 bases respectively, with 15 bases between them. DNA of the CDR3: TGTGCCAGCTCACCTACTCCCCCAGGGGCCTATGGCTACACCTTC. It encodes CASSPTPPGAYGYTF.

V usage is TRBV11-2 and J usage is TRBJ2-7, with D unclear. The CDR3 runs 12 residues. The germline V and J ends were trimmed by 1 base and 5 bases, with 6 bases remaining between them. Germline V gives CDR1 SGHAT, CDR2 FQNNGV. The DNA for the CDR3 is TGTGCCAGCAGCTTAGTACGCCACGAGCAGTACTTC. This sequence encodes CASSLVRHEQYF.

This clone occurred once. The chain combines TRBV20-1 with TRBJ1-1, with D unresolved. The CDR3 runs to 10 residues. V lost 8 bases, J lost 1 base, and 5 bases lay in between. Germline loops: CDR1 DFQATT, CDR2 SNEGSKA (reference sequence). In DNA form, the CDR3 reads TGCAGTTACCGGAACACTGAAGCTTTCTTT. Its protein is CSYRNTEAFF.

The CDR3 protein is CASSLTILTADTQYF. The CDR3 coding sequence is TGTGCCAGCAGTTTAACGATATTGACTGCAGATACGCAGTATTTT. The chain combines TRBV28 with TRBJ2-3; D gene unclear. V was shortened by 2 bases and J by 4 bases, with 13 bases between the two germline ends. Germline CDR1 is MDHEN and CDR2 is SYDVKM. The CDR3 has 15 residues.

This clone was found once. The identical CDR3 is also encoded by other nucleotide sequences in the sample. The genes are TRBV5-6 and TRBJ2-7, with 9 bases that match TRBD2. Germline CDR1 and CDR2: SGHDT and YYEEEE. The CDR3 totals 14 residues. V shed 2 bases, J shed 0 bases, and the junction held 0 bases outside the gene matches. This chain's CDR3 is CASSLAGGSYEQYF. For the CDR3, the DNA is TGTGCCAGCAGCTTAGCGGGAGGCTCCTACGAGCAGTACTTC.

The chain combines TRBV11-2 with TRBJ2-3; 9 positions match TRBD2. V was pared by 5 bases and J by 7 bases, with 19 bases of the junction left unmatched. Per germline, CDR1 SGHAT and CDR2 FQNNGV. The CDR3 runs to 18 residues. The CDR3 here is CASSKASVGAGGPHTQYF. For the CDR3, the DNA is TGTGCCAGCAGCAAGGCTTCGGTAGGAGCGGGAGGCCCGCATACGCAGTATTTT.

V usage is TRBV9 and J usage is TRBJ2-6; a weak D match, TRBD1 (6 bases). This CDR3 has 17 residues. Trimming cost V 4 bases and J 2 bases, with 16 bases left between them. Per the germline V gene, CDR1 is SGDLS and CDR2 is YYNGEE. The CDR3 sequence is CASSSRGWSPGANVLTF. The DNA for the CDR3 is TGTGCCAGCAGCTCCAGGGGTTGGTCCCCTGGGGCCAACGTCCTGACTTTC.

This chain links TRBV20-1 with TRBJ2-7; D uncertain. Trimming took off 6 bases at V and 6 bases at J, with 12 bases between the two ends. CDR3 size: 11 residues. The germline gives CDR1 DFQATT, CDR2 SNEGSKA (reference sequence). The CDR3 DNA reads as TGCAGTGCCACCGGCCCCGGCGAGCAGTACTTC. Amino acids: CSATGPGEQYF.

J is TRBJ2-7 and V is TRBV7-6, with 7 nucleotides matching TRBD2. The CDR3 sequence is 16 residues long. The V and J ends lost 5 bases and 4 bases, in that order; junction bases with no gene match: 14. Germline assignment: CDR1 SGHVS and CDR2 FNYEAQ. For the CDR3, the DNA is TGTGCCAGCAGCCCACGATTGGGGGAGGGAGGGTACGAGCAGTACTTC. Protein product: CASSPRLGEGGYEQYF.

The CDR3 DNA follows: TGTGCCTGGAGTGGGGGATACGGCAATGAGCAGTTCTTC. It codes for CAWSGGYGNEQFF. This chain uses TRBV30 with TRBJ2-1, with D uncertain. The CDR3 covers 13 residues. Germline lookup yields CDR1 GTSNPN and CDR2 SVGIG (reference sequence). The germline V and J ends were trimmed by 1 base and 6 bases, with 10 bases remaining between them. The full variable domain, in which reference TRBV30 and TRBJ2-1 provide the parts outside the CDR3, is SQTIHQWPATLVQPVGSPLSLECTVEGTSNPNLYWYRQAAGRGLQLLFYSVGIGQISSEVPQNLSASRPQDRQFILSSKKLLLSDSGFYLCAWSGGYGNEQFFGPGTRLTVL.

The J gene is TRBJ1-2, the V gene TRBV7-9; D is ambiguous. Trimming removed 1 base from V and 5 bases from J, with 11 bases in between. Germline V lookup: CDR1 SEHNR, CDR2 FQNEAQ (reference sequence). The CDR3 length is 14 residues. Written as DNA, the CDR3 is TGTGCCAGCAGCTTAGGTTCCCCAGTTTATGGCTACACCTTC. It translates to CASSLGSPVYGYTF.

CDR3 sequence (DNA): TGTGCCAGCAGCTTAGGACGTGAGCAGTTCTTC. Translation gives CASSLGREQFF. This chain uses TRBV7-9 with TRBJ2-1, with D hard to call. The CDR3 sequence is 11 residues long. Between the trimmed V and J ends, which lost 1 base and 9 bases, there was a span of 4 bases. The germline V gene encodes CDR1 SEHNR and CDR2 FQNEAQ (reference sequence).

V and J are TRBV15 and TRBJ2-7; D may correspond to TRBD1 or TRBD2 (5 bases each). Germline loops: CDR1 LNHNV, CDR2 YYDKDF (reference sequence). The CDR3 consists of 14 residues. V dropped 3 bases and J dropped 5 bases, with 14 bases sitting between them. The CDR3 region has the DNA TGTGCCACCAGCAGTAGGCAGAGGGGCGACGAGCAGTACTTC. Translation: CATSSRQRGDEQYF.

CDR3 loop: CASTTWDHNEQFF. Written as DNA, the CDR3 is TGTGCCAGCACCACGTGGGACCACAATGAGCAGTTCTTC. This sequence joins TRBV6-1 and TRBJ2-1; the D gene could be TRBD1 or TRBD2 (5 bases each). The V gene lost 7 bases and the J gene lost 5 bases, with 12 bases spanning the gap. The CDR3 length is 13 residues. Germline CDR1 MNHNS, CDR2 SASEGT.

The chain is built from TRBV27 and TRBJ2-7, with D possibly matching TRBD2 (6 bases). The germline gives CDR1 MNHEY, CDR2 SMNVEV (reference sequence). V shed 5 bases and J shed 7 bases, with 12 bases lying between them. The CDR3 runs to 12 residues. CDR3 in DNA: TGTGCCAGCAGTCCCCCCGCGGGGGAGCAGTACTTC. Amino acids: CASSPPAGEQYF.

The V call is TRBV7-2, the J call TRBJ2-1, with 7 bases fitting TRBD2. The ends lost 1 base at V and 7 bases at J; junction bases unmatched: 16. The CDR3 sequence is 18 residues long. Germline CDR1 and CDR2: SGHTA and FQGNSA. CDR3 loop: CASSLESWGRAGWNEQFF. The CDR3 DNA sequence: TGTGCCAGCAGCTTAGAGTCGTGGGGGAGGGCCGGTTGGAATGAGCAGTTCTTC.

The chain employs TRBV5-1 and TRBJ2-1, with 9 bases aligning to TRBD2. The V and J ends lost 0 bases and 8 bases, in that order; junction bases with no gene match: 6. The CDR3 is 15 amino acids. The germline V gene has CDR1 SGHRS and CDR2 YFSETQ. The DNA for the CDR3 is TGCGCCAGCAGCTTGGCCGTAGCGGGAGTAGATGAGCAGTTCTTC. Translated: CASSLAVAGVDEQFF.

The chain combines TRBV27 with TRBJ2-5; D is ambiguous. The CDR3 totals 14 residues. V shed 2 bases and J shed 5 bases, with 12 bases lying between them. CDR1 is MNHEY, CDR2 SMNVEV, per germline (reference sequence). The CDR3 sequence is CASSLIPSWETQYF. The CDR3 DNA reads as TGTGCCAGCAGTTTAATTCCGAGTTGGGAGACCCAGTACTTC.

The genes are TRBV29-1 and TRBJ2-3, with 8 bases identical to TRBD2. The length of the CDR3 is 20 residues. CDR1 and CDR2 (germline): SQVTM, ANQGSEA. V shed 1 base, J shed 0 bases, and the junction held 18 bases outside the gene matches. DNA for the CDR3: TGCAGCGTTGAAGTTTACGGGAGGGTCGGGGGGGACCCTAGCACAGATACGCAGTATTTT. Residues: CSVEVYGRVGGDPSTDTQYF.

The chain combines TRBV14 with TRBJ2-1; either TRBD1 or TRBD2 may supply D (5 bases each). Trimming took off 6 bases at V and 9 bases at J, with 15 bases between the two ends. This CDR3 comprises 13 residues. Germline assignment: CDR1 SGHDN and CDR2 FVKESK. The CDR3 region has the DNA TGTGCCAGCAGTGCCCCTTCAGGGACTGAGCAGTTCTTC. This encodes CASSAPSGTEQFF.

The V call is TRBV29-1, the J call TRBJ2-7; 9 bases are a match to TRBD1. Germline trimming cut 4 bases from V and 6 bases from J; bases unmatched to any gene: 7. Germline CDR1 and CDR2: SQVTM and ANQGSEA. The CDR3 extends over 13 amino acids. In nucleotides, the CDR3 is TGCAGCGTTGTGCTACAGGGGGCGTTCGAGCAGTACTTC. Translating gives CSVVLQGAFEQYF.

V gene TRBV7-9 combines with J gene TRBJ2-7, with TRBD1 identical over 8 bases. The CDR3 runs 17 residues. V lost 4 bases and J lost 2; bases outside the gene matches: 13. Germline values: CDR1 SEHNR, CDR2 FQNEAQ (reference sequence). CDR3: CASSSDGQGLYTYEQYF. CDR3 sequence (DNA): TGTGCCAGCAGCTCCGACGGACAGGGCCTATATACCTACGAGCAGTACTTC.